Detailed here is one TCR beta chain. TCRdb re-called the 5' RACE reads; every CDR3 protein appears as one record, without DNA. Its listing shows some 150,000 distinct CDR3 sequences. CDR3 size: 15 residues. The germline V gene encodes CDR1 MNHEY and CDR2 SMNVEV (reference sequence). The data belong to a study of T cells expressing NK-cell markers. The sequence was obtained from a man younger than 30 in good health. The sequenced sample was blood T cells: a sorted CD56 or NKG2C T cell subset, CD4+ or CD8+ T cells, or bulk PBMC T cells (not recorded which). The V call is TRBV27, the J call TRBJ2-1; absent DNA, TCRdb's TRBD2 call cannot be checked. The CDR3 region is CASRLVAPVYNEQFF.